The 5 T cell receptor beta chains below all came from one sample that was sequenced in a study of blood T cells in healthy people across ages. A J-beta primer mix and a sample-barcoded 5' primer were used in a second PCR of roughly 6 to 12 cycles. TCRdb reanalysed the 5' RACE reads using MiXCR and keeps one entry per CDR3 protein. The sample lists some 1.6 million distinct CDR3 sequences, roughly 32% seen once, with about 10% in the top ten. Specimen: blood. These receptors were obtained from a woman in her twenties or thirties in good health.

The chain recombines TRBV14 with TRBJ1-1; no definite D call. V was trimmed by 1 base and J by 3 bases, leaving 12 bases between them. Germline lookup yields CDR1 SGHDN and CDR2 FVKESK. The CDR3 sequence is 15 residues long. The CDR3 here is CASSQGLVGYTEAFF. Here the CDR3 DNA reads TGTGCCAGCAGCCAAGGGCTAGTCGGATACACTGAAGCTTTCTTT.

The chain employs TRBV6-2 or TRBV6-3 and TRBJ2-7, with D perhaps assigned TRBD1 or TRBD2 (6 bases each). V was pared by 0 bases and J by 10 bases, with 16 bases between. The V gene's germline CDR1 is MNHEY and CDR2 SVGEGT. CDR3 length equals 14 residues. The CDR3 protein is CASSYSGGQEAQYF. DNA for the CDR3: TGTGCCAGCAGTTACTCGGGGGGCCAAGAGGCCCAGTACTTC.

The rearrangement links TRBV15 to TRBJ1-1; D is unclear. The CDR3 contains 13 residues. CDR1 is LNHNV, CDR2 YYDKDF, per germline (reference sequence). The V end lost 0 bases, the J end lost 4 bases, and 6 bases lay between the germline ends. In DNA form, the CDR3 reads TGTGCCACCAGCAGAGATCCTCCCACTGAAGCTTTCTTT. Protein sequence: CATSRDPPTEAFF. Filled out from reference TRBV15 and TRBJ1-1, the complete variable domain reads DAMVIQNPRYQVTQFGKPVTLSCSQTLNHNVMYWYQQKSSQAPKLLFHYYDKDFNNEADTPDNFQSRRPNTSFCFLDIRSPGLGDTAMYLCATSRDPPTEAFFGQGTRLTVV.

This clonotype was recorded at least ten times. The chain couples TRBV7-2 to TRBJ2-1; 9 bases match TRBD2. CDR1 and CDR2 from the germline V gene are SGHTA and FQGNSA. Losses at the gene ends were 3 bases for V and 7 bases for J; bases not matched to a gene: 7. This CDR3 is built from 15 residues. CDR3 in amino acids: CASSFGSGGRNEQFF. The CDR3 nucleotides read TGTGCCAGCAGCTTCGGGAGCGGGGGGAGGAATGAGCAGTTCTTC.

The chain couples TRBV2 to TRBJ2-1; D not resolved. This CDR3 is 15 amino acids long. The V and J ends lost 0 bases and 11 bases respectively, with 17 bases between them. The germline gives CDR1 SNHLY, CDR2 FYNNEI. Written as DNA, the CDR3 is TGTGCCAGCAGTGAAGCAGCCCCCGATTTCGCAAAGCAGTTCTTC. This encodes CASSEAAPDFAKQFF.